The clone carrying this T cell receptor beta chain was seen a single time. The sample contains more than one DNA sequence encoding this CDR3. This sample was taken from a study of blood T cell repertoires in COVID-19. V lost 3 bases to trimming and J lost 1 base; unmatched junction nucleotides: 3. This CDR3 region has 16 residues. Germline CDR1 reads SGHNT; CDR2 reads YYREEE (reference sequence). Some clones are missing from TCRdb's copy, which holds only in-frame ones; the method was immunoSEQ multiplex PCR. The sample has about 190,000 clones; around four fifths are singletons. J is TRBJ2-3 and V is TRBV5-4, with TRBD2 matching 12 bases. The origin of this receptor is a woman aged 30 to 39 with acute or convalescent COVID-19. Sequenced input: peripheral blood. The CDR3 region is CASSSGTSGRTDTQYF. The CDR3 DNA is TGTGCCAGCAGCTCCGGGACTAGCGGGCGCACAGATACGCAGTATTTT.